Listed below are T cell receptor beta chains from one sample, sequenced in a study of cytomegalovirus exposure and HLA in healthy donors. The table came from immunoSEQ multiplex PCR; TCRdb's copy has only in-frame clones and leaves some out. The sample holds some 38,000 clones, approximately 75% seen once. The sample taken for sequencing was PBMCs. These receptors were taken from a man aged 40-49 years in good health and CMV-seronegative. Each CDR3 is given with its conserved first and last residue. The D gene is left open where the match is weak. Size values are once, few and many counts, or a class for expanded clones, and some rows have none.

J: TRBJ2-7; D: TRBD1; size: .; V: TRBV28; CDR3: CASSKPGQGTYEQYF; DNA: TGTGCCAGCAGCAAACCGGGACAGGGGACGTACGAGCAGTACTTC
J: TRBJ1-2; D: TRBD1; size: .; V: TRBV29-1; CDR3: CSVEETGTGGNAAGYTF; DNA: TGCAGCGTTGAAGAAACCGGGACAGGGGGCAATGCGGCTGGCTACACCTTC
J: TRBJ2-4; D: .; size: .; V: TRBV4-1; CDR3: CASSQEPYSVPRNIQYF; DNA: TGCGCCAGCAGCCAAGAACCCTACTCGGTCCCTCGGAACATTCAGTACTTC
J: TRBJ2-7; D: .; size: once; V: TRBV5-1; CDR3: CASSQNRERYEQYF; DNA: TGCGCCAGCAGCCAAAACAGGGAAAGGTACGAGCAGTACTTC
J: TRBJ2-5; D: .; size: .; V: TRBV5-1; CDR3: CASGESQETQYF; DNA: TGCGCCAGCGGAGAGAGCCAAGAGACCCAGTACTTC
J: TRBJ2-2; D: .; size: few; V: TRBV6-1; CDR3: CASSDSGTRRGELFF; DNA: TGTGCCAGCAGTGACTCCGGGACAAGGAGGGGGGAGCTGTTTTTT
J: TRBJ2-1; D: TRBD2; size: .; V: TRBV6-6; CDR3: CASSASREGNEQFF; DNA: TGTGCCAGCAGTGCCTCAAGGGAGGGCAATGAGCAGTTCTTC
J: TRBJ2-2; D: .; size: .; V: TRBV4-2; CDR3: CASSQEGGVNTGELFF; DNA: TGTGCCAGCAGCCAAGAAGGCGGGGTTAACACCGGGGAGCTGTTTTTT
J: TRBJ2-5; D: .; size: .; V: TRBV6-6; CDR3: CASSYLYRKEETQYF; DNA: TGTGCCAGCAGTTACCTCTACAGGAAGGAAGAGACCCAGTACTTC
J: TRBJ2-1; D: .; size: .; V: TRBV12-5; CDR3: CASAFAGAYNEQFF; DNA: TGTGCTAGTGCCTTCGCCGGGGCCTACAATGAGCAGTTCTTC
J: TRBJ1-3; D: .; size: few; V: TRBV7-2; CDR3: CASSLGGFSGNTIYF; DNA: TGTGCCAGCAGCTTGGGCGGGTTCTCTGGAAACACCATATATTTT
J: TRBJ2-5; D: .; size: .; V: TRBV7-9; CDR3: CASSPGPGPQETQYF; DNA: TGTGCCAGCAGCCCAGGGCCAGGGCCTCAAGAGACCCAGTACTTC
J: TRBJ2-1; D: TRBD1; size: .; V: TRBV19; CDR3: CASSLTGGIYNEQFF; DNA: TGTGCCAGTAGTCTAACAGGGGGCATCTACAATGAGCAGTTCTTC
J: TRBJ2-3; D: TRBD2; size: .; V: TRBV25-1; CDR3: CASSLGTIGTDTQYF; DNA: TGTGCCAGCAGTCTAGGGACTATAGGCACAGATACGCAGTATTTT
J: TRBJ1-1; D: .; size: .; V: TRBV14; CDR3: CASSQELGGVTEAFF; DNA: TGTGCCAGCAGCCAAGAGTTAGGGGGAGTCACTGAAGCTTTCTTT
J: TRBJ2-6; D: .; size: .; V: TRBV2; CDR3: CASSEGGGAGANVLTF; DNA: TGTGCCAGCAGTGAAGGGGGGGGCGCTGGGGCCAACGTCCTGACTTTC
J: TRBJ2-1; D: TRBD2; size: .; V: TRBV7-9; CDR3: CASSSGGALNEQFF; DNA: TGTGCCAGCAGTAGCGGGGGGGCCCTGAATGAGCAGTTCTTC
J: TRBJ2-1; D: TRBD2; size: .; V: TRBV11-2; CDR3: CASSFSGGADNEQFF; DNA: TGTGCCAGCAGCTTTAGCGGGGGGGCCGACAATGAGCAGTTCTTC
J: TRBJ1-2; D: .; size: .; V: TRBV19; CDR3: CASEEGPNYGYTF; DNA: TGTGCCAGTGAAGAGGGCCCAAACTATGGCTACACCTTC
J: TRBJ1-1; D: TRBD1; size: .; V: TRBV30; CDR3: CAWSYDRGGMNTEAFF; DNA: TGTGCCTGGAGTTATGACAGGGGGGGGATGAACACTGAAGCTTTCTTT
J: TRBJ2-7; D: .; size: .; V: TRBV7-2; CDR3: CASTLMDSSYEQYF; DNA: TGTGCCAGCACCTTAATGGACAGCTCCTACGAGCAGTACTTC
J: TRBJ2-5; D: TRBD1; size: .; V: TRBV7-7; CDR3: CASSRTGGIQETQYF; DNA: TGTGCTAGCAGTCGGACAGGGGGGATCCAAGAGACCCAGTACTTC
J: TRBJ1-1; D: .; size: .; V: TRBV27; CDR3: CASNPHGWNTEAFF; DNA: TGTGCCAGCAACCCCCATGGCTGGAACACTGAAGCTTTCTTT
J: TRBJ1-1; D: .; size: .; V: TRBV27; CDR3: CASSLISGVLGEAFF; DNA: TGTGCCAGCAGTTTGATTTCGGGGGTCCTGGGAGAAGCTTTCTTT
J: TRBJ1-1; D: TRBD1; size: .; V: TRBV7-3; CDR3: CASSLTGGNTEAFF; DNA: TGTGCCAGCAGCTTAACAGGGGGCAACACTGAAGCTTTCTTT
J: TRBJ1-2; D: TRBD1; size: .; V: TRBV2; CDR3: CASRGGQDF; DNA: TGTGCCAGCAGAGGAGGACAGGACTTC
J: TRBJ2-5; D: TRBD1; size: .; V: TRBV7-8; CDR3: CASSLQGARETQYF; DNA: TGTGCCAGCAGCCTACAGGGGGCGCGGGAGACCCAGTACTTC
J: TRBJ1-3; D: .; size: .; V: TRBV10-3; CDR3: CAISESIRVSGNTIYF; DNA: TGTGCCATCAGTGAGTCGATCCGGGTGTCTGGAAACACCATATATTTT
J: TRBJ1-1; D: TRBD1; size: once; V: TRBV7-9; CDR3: CASSPTGGEVTEAFF; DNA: TGTGCCAGCAGCCCGACAGGGGGCGAGGTCACTGAAGCTTTCTTT
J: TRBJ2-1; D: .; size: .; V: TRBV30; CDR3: CAWSDQGQGLSEQFF; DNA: TGTGCCTGGAGTGACCAGGGTCAGGGATTGAGTGAGCAGTTCTTC
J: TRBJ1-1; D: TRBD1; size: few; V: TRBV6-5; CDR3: CASSHTGGGGTEAFF; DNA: TGTGCCAGCAGTCATACAGGGGGCGGCGGGACTGAAGCTTTCTTT
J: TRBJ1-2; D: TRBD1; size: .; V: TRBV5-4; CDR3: CASSTGQLYGYTF; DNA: TGTGCCAGCAGTACGGGACAGCTCTATGGCTACACCTTC
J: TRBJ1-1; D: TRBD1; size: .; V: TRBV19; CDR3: CASSGTTGLLAFF; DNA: TGTGCCAGTAGTGGGACGACAGGGCTCCTAGCTTTCTTT
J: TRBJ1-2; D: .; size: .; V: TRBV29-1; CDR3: CSVLTGKDYGYTF; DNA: TGCAGCGTTCTAACAGGGAAGGACTATGGCTACACCTTC
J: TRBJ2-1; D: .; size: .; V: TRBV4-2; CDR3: CASSQAAGRYMSEQFF; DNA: TGTGCCAGCAGCCAAGCGGCAGGGCGATACATGAGTGAGCAGTTCTTC
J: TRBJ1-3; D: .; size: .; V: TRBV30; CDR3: CAWSVRSVSGNTIYF; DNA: TGTGCCTGGAGTGTCCGTAGCGTATCTGGAAACACCATATATTTT
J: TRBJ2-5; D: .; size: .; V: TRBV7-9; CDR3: CASSVEYGTQYF; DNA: TGTGCCAGCAGTGTAGAGTATGGGACCCAGTACTTC
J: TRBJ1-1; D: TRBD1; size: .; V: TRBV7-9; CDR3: CASSRQGDTEAFF; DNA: TGTGCCAGCAGCCGACAGGGGGACACTGAAGCTTTCTTT
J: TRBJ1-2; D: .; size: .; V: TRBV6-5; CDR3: CASSYREVGYGYTF; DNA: TGTGCCAGCAGTTACAGGGAGGTCGGCTATGGCTACACCTTC
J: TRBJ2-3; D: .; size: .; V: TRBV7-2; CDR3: CASSLVGGPGDTQYF; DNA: TGTGCCAGCAGCTTAGTGGGGGGGCCTGGAGATACGCAGTATTTT
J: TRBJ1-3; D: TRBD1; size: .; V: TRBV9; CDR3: CASSAAGGSGNTIYF; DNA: TGTGCCAGCAGCGCCGCAGGGGGATCTGGAAACACCATATATTTT
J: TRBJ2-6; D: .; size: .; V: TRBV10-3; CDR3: CAISAGDPSGANVLTF; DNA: TGTGCCATCAGTGCGGGGGACCCCTCTGGGGCCAACGTCCTGACTTTC
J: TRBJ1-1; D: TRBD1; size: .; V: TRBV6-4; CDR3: CASSAQGGTEAFF; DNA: TGTGCCAGCAGTGCCCAGGGGGGCACTGAAGCTTTCTTT
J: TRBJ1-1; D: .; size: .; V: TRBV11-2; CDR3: CASSSYRERWDTEAFF; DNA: TGTGCCAGCAGCTCCTACAGGGAGCGGTGGGACACTGAAGCTTTCTTT
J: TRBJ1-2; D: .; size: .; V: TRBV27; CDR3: CASSLTGSYGYTF; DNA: TGTGCCAGCAGTTTAACAGGGAGCTATGGCTACACCTTC
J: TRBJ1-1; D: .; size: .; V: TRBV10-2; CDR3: CASSGASTEAFF; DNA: TGCGCCAGCAGTGGGGCCTCCACTGAAGCTTTCTTT
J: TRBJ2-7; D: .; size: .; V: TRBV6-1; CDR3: CASSPLQDPGGKQYF; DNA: TGTGCCAGCAGTCCACTACAGGACCCAGGCGGGAAGCAGTACTTC
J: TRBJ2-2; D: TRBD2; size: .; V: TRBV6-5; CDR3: CASTRGANTGELFF; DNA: TGTGCCAGCACCCGGGGGGCGAACACCGGGGAGCTGTTTTTT
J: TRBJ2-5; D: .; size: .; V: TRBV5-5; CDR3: CASSLPGKETQYF; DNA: TGTGCCAGCAGCTTGCCGGGAAAAGAGACCCAGTACTTC
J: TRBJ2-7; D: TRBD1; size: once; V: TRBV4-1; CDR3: CASSQDIVQGAGEQYF; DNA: TGCGCCAGCAGCCAAGACATTGTCCAGGGGGCCGGTGAGCAGTACTTC
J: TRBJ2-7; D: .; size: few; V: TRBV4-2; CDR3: CASRTAGTPDVYEQYF; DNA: TGTGCCAGCCGAACGGCCGGGACTCCCGACGTCTACGAGCAGTACTTC
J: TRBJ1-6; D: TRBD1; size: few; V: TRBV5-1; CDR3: CASSPGQGDSPLHF; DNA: TGCGCCAGCAGCCCTGGACAGGGTGATTCACCCCTCCACTTT
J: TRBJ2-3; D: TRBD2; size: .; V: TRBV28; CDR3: CASSPALAGGMDTQYF; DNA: TGTGCCAGCAGTCCCGCCCTCGCGGGGGGTATGGATACGCAGTATTTT
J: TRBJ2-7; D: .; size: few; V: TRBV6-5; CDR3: CASSYIPGGSYEQYF; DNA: TGTGCCAGCAGTTACATACCAGGGGGGTCCTACGAGCAGTACTTC
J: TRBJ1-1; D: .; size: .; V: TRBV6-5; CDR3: CASSYSYMNTEAFF; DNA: TGTGCCAGCAGTTACTCGTACATGAACACTGAAGCTTTCTTT
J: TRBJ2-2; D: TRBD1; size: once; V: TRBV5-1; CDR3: CASSPGTVSGELFF; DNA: TGCGCCAGCAGCCCGGGGACAGTATCCGGGGAGCTGTTTTTT
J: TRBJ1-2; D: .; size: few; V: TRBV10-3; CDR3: CAISAGHYLYGYTF; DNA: TGTGCCATCAGCGCTGGACACTACCTCTATGGCTACACCTTC